A single sample gave rise to the 9 T cell receptor beta chains below, sequenced in a study of regulatory T cells in long-lasting Graves disease. Specified time point: persistent/refractory GD, antithyroid drugs over 5 years with positive TRAb. Researchers made the TCR library from RNA that was extracted from PBMCs. TCR beta libraries were built with iRepertoire HTBI primers and Arm-PCR of CDR3 regions. TCRdb ran MiXCR on the multiplex PCR reads and lists one entry per CDR3 protein. The top ten clones hold under 50% of a sample with about 660,000 distinct CDR3 sequences, around 30% of them seen once. Sequenced here: peripheral blood mononuclear cells (PBMCs), sampled when the disease was refractory, from a patient treated with antithyroid drugs. The source is a female donor with Graves disease.

The chain carries TRBV30 and TRBJ1-2; D is undetermined. V was cut by 1 base and J by 1 base, with 10 bases left in between. The CDR3 extends over 14 amino acids. Germline-derived CDR1 and CDR2 are GTSNPN and SVGIG (reference sequence). The CDR3 loop reads CAWSGNSYNYGYTF. In DNA, the CDR3 is TGTGCCTGGAGTGGAAACAGCTATAACTATGGCTACACCTTC.

V usage is TRBV7-2 and J usage is TRBJ2-7; TRBD2 matches 8 bases. Germline CDR1 and CDR2: SGHTA and FQGNSA. The CDR3 has 15 residues. Germline trimming cut 2 bases from V and 4 bases from J; bases unmatched to any gene: 7. CDR3 nucleotides: TGTGCCAGCAGCTTAAACACGGGAGGGCCATACGAGCAGTACTTC. Translated, it gives CASSLNTGGPYEQYF.

This clonotype was picked up a small number of times. V and J are TRBV12-3 or TRBV12-4 and TRBJ2-7, with D possibly being TRBD1 (5 bases). The CDR3 is made up of 14 amino acids. V dropped 2 bases and J dropped 5 bases, with 13 bases sitting between them. This CDR3 is CASSLTGQSDEQYF. CDR3 DNA sequence: TGTGCCAGCAGTTTAACCGGACAAAGCGACGAGCAGTACTTC.

This chain joins TRBV6-5 and TRBJ1-5, with 7 bases fitting TRBD1. CDR1 and CDR2 (germline): MNHEY, SVGAGI. CDR3 length: 16 residues. The V gene end was trimmed by 2 bases and the J gene end by 3 bases; junction bases not matched to a gene: 7. CDR3 sequence: CASSYPGQPNNQPQHF. CDR3 bases: TGTGCCAGCAGTTACCCGGGACAGCCGAACAATCAGCCCCAGCATTTT.

This clonotype was seen ten or more times. The chain couples TRBV11-2 to TRBJ2-5, with D unclear. The CDR3 loop spans 15 amino acids. CDR1 is SGHAT and CDR2 is FQNNGV in the germline V gene. V lost 5 bases to trimming and J lost 1 base, with 14 bases between them. CDR3 protein: CASSLLGASQETQYF. CDR3 nucleotides: TGTGCCAGCAGCCTACTGGGCGCTAGCCAAGAGACCCAGTACTTC.

This clonotype was detected a few times. One base away lies a much larger clone, so this may be a sequencing read error. The V call is TRBV5-4, the J call TRBJ2-7, with D possibly matching TRBD1 (5 bases). Germline CDR1 and CDR2: SGHNT and YYREEE (reference sequence). Trimming pared 2 bases from V and 3 bases from J, leaving 9 bases between. This CDR3 region has 13 residues. CDR3 nucleotides: TGTGCCAGCAGCTTAGGACACGGCTACGAGCAGTACTTC. Amino acids: CASSLGHGYEQYF.

Only a few counts were recorded for this clonotype. V and J are TRBV6-1 and TRBJ2-7, with D hard to call. CDR1 and CDR2 from the germline V gene are MNHNS and SASEGT. Trimming removed 1 base at V and 5 bases at J, with 9 bases between. This CDR3 is built from 13 residues. CDR3 in DNA: TGTGCCAGCAGTGAAGGGGTGTGGGACGAGCAGTACTTC. Residues: CASSEGVWDEQYF.

This clonotype appeared many times. V and J are TRBV19 and TRBJ1-5; tentative D call: TRBD1 (6 bases). This CDR3 has 14 amino acids. Trimming cost V 2 bases and J 3 bases, with 8 bases left between them. Germline V CDR1 and CDR2: LNHDA, SQIVND (reference sequence). CDR3 bases: TGTGCCAGTAGTATAAGGGACACCAATCAGCCCCAGCATTTT. Protein product: CASSIRDTNQPQHF. Combining the CDR3 with reference TRBV19 and TRBJ1-5 gives the whole variable domain DGGITQSPKYLFRKEGQNVTLSCEQNLNHDAMYWYRQDPGQGLRLIYYSQIVNDFQKGDIAEGYSVSREKKESFPLTVTSAQKNPTAFYLCASSIRDTNQPQHFGDGTRLSIL.

This chain links TRBV6-1 with TRBJ1-1; D is possibly TRBD1 (6 bases). CDR1 is MNHNS and CDR2 is SASEGT in the germline V gene. This CDR3 comprises 15 residues. The V gene lost 6 bases and the J gene lost 1 base, with 15 bases spanning the gap. The CDR3 region has the DNA TGTGCCAGCAGCCGAGTCAACAGGGAGAACACTGAAGCTTTCTTT. It codes for CASSRVNRENTEAFF.